One sample yielded the 20 T cell receptor beta chains listed below, sequenced in a study of blood T cell repertoires in COVID-19. The table came from immunoSEQ multiplex PCR; TCRdb's copy has only in-frame clones and leaves some out. The sample holds tens of thousands of clones; about nine tenths are singletons and the top ten take around 2.9%. What was sequenced was peripheral blood. The receptor set was obtained from a woman aged 45-60 years with active or convalescent COVID-19.

A few counts support this clone. This chain joins TRBV5-1 and TRBJ2-2; perhaps TRBD2 as D (6 bases). The germline CDR1 and CDR2 sequences are SGHRS and YFSETQ. V lost 2 bases to trimming and J lost 4 bases, with 9 bases between them. The CDR3 spans 14 residues. CDR3 residues: CASSFSGITGELFF. CDR3 nucleotide sequence: TGCGCCAGCAGCTTTAGCGGAATCACCGGGGAGCTGTTTTTT.

A single count supports this clone. J is TRBJ1-2 and V is TRBV14; 9 bases align to TRBD1. V trimming: 4 bases; J trimming: 2 bases; junction bases outside the gene matches: 8. Germline loops: CDR1 SGHDN, CDR2 FVKESK. This CDR3 is built from 16 residues. This chain's CDR3 is CASSPLSGTGNYGYTF. CDR3 DNA sequence: TGTGCCAGCAGCCCCCTGTCCGGGACAGGGAACTATGGCTACACCTTC.

The rearrangement links TRBV28 to TRBJ2-2; the match to TRBD2 covers 7 bases. J gave up 1 base and V 5 bases, and 4 bases lay outside the gene matches. The V gene's germline CDR1 is MDHEN and CDR2 SYDVKM. This CDR3 spans 15 amino acids. Here the CDR3 DNA reads TGTGCCAGCAGTCCCACGGGGGGGAACACCGGGGAGCTGTTTTTT. Residues: CASSPTGGNTGELFF.

This clone was detected a few times. The CDR3 bases are TGCAGTGCTAGTCATCCACAGGGGGCAACTGAAGCTTTCTTT. This codes for CSASHPQGATEAFF. The genes are TRBV20-1 and TRBJ1-1; TRBD1 agrees at 9 bases. The trim removed 3 bases at V and 5 bases at J, leaving 7 bases unmatched. This CDR3 comprises 14 residues. In germline, CDR1 is DFQATT, CDR2 SNEGSKA (reference sequence).

The V call is TRBV19, the J call TRBJ2-5; TRBD1 aligns across 7 bases. The CDR3 length is 13 residues. V lost 7 bases, J lost 5 bases, and 7 bases stayed unmatched. Germline V CDR1 and CDR2: LNHDA, SQIVND (reference sequence). The chain's CDR3 is CASTGTAPETQYF. Written as DNA, the CDR3 is TGTGCCAGTACCGGGACAGCCCCGGAGACCCAGTACTTC.

The chain combines TRBV18 with TRBJ1-1, with 9 positions matching TRBD1. The germline V gene has CDR1 KGHSH and CDR2 LQKENI. The V gene end was trimmed by 4 bases and the J gene end by 11 bases; junction bases not matched to a gene: 8. The CDR3 has 13 amino acids. The CDR3 coding sequence is TGTGCCAGCTCACGGGGACAGGGTTCCGACGCTTTCTTT. It codes for CASSRGQGSDAFF.

The chain couples TRBV5-1 to TRBJ2-3; 10 bases align to TRBD2. The V gene end was trimmed by 2 bases and the J gene end by 5 bases; junction bases not matched to a gene: 5. From germline, CDR1 is SGHRS and CDR2 YFSETQ. The CDR3 spans 15 residues. CDR3 sequence reads: CASSFLAGVGDTQYF. Written as DNA, the CDR3 is TGCGCCAGCAGCTTTCTAGCGGGGGTCGGAGATACGCAGTATTTT.

This clone has just one count. The CDR3 loop is CASSLGQGVGGEKLFF. In DNA form, the CDR3 reads TGTGCCAGCAGCTTGGGACAGGGGGTCGGGGGCGAAAAACTGTTTTTT. The J gene is TRBJ1-4, the V gene TRBV7-9, with 11 positions matching TRBD1. The germline V gene has CDR1 SEHNR and CDR2 FQNEAQ (reference sequence). The CDR3 contains 16 residues. V lost 3 bases to trimming and J lost 8 bases; unmatched junction nucleotides: 8.

The chain carries TRBV18 and TRBJ1-2; D is uncertain. V dropped 0 bases and J dropped 4 bases, with 9 bases sitting between them. Germline CDR1 KGHSH, CDR2 LQKENI. There are 14 residues in the CDR3. The DNA for the CDR3 is TGTGCCAGCTCACCACCGGAGGGTAGCTATGGCTACACCTTC. It codes for CASSPPEGSYGYTF.

The table lists this clone with many counts. The chain is built from TRBV5-6 and TRBJ1-1, with D perhaps matching TRBD1 (6 bases). The CDR3 is 15 residues long. Germline V gives CDR1 SGHDT, CDR2 YYEEEE. Trimming took off 4 bases at V and 1 base at J, with 14 bases between the two ends. The CDR3 here is CASSRLQGWNTEAFF. DNA for the CDR3: TGTGCCAGCAGCCGTCTACAGGGATGGAACACTGAAGCTTTCTTT.

The genes are TRBV6-2 or TRBV6-3 and TRBJ2-1; TRBD2 might be the D (5 bases). Germline values: CDR1 MNHEY, CDR2 SVGEGT. Trimming pared 0 bases from V and 5 bases from J, leaving 11 bases between. The length of the CDR3 is 15 residues. CDR3 DNA: TGTGCCAGCAGTTACTCGCCTAGCCCGAACAATGAGCAGTTCTTC. It translates to CASSYSPSPNNEQFF.

This clone was observed once. The J gene is TRBJ2-1, the V gene TRBV6-1; 9 nucleotides align to TRBD2. Looked up from germline, CDR1 is MNHNS and CDR2 is SASEGT. The CDR3 is made up of 17 amino acids. V lost 4 bases, J lost 5 bases, and 12 bases stayed unmatched. The CDR3 reads CASSGLLGGGANNEQFF. The CDR3 DNA is TGTGCCAGCAGTGGCCTATTGGGCGGGGGGGCCAACAATGAGCAGTTCTTC.

V usage is TRBV29-1 and J usage is TRBJ1-2; 8 bases map to TRBD1. V shed 4 bases, J shed 2 bases, and the junction held 0 bases outside the gene matches. The CDR3 has 12 amino acids. Germline CDR1 reads SQVTM; CDR2 reads ANQGSEA. This chain's CDR3 is CSVGQGNYGYTF. In nucleotides, the CDR3 is TGCAGCGTTGGACAGGGGAACTATGGCTACACCTTC.

The rearrangement links TRBV10-3 to TRBJ1-2; D is ambiguous. Germline CDR1 reads ENHRY; CDR2 reads SYGVKD. CDR3 length equals 16 residues. V dropped 3 bases and J dropped 7 bases, with 21 bases sitting between them. The CDR3 DNA reads as TGTGCCATCAGTGAAGTGACGGCAGCGGCCGACGGTGGCTACACCTTC. It encodes CAISEVTAAADGGYTF.

The V gene is TRBV5-1, the J gene TRBJ2-7; the match to TRBD1 covers 9 bases. Germline V gene lookup returns CDR1 SGHRS and CDR2 YFSETQ. The CDR3 consists of 15 residues. V was pared by 2 bases and J by 4 bases, with 7 bases of the junction left unmatched. The CDR3 DNA is TGCGCCAGCAGCTTTTTAGGGGGACAGGGATACGAGCAGTACTTC. This sequence encodes CASSFLGGQGYEQYF.

The gene calls are TRBV27 and TRBJ1-2; no firm D call. The V end lost 7 bases, the J end lost 3 bases, and 12 bases lay between the germline ends. Germline loops: CDR1 MNHEY, CDR2 SMNVEV (reference sequence). There are 13 residues in the CDR3. The CDR3: CASMAWQDYGYTF. The CDR3 coding sequence is TGTGCCAGCATGGCGTGGCAGGACTATGGCTACACCTTC.

The chain has TRBV6-6 and TRBJ2-1; possibly TRBD2 for D (5 bases). Between the trimmed V and J ends, which lost 0 bases and 15 bases, there was a span of 12 bases. CDR1 is MNHNY, CDR2 SVGAGI, per germline (reference sequence). This CDR3 comprises 12 residues. The CDR3 DNA is TGTGCCAGCAGTTACTCGATCAGCGGAGTGTTCTTC. Its translation: CASSYSISGVFF.

The gene calls are TRBV6-5 and TRBJ2-1, with D maybe TRBD2 (5 bases). Germline V gene data show CDR1 as MNHEY and CDR2 as SVGAGI. The CDR3 length is 14 residues. Trimming stripped 8 bases from V and 4 bases from J, with 15 bases between. The CDR3 DNA sequence: TGTGCCAGCCGCAGTAGGCCGGGGTACAATGAGCAGTTCTTC. Its translation is CASRSRPGYNEQFF.

This CDR3 reads CASSIHRLTNSPLHF. Here the CDR3 DNA reads TGTGCCAGTAGTATACACAGGTTGACCAATTCACCCCTCCACTTT. The rearrangement uses TRBV19 and TRBJ1-6, with TRBD1 as a possible D gene (5 bases). CDR1 is LNHDA and CDR2 is SQIVND in the germline V gene (reference sequence). The CDR3 contains 15 residues. Trimming took 2 bases from V and 7 from J, leaving 12 bases between them.

The genes are TRBV4-2 and TRBJ2-5, with TRBD1 as a possible D gene (5 bases). CDR1 is LGHNA, CDR2 YNFKEQ, per germline. Trimming took 3 bases from V and 5 from J, leaving 13 bases between them. The CDR3 is made up of 14 amino acids. The CDR3 bases are TGTGCCAGCAGCCAGGAGACAGTCCGGGAGACCCAGTACTTC. Its protein is CASSQETVRETQYF.